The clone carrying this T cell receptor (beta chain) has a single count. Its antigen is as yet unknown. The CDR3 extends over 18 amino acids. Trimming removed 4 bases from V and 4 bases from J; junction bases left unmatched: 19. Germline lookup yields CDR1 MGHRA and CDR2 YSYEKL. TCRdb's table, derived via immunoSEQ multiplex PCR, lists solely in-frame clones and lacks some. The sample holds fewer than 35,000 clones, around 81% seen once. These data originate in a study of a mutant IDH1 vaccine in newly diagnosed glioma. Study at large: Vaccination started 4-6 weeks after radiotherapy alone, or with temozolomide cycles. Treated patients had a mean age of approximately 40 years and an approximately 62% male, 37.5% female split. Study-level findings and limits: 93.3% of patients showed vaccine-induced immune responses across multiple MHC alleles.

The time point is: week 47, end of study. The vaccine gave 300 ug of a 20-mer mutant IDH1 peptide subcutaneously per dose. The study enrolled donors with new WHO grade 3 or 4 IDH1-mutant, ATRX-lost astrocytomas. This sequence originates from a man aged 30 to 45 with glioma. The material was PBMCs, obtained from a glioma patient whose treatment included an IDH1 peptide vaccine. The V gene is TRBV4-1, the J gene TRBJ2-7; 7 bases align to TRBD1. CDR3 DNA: TGCGCCAGCAGCCCGGCGGTAGCGACCGGGACAGACCATTACGAGCAGTACTTC. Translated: CASSPAVATGTDHYEQYF.